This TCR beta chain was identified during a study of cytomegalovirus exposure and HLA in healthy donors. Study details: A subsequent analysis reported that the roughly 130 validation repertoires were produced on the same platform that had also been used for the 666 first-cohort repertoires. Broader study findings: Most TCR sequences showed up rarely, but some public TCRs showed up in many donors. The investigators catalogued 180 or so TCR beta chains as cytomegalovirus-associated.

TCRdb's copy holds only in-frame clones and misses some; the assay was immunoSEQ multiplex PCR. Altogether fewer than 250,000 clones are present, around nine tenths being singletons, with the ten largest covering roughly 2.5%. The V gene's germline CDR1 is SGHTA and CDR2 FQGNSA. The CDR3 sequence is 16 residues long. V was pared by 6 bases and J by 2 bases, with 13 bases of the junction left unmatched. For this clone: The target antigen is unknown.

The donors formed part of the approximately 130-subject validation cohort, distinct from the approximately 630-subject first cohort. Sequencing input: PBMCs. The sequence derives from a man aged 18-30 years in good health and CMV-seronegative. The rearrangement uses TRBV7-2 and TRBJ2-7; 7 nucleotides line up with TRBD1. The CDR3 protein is CASSQRTGDGAYEQYF. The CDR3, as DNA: TGTGCCAGCAGTCAACGAACAGGGGATGGTGCCTACGAGCAGTACTTC.